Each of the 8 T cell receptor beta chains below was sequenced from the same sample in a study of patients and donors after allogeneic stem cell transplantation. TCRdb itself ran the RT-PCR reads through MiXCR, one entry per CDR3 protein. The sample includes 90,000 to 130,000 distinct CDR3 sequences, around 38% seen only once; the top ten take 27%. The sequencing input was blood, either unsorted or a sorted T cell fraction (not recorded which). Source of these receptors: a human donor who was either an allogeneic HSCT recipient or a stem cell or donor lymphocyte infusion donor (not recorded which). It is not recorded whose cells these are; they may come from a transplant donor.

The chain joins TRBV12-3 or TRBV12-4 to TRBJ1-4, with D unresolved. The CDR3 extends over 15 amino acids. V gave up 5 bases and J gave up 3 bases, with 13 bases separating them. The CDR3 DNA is TGTGCCAGCAGTCTTCAGCGCCCCGCTAATGAAAAACTGTTTTTT. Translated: CASSLQRPANEKLFF.

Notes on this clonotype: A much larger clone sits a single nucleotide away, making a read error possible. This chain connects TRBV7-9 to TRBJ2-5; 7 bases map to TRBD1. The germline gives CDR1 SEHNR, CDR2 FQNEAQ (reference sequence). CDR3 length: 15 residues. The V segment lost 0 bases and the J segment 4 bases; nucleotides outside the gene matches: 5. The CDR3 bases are TGTGCCAGCAGCTTAGCAACAGGGGACAGAGAGACCCAGTACTTC. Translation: CASSLATGDRETQYF.

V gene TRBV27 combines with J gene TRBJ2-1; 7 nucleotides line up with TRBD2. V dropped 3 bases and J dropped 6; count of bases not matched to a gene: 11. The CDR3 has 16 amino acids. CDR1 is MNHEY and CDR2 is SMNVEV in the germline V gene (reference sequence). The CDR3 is CASSLGGRRFFNEQFF. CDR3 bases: TGTGCCAGCAGTTTGGGAGGGCGGAGGTTTTTCAATGAGCAGTTCTTC.

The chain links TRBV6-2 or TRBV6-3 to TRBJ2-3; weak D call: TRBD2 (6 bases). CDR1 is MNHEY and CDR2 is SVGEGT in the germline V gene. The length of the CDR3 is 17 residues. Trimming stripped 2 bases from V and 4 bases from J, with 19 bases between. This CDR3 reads CASSYQSSALGADTQYF. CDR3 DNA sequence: TGTGCCAGCAGTTACCAATCTAGCGCACTCGGTGCAGATACGCAGTATTTT.

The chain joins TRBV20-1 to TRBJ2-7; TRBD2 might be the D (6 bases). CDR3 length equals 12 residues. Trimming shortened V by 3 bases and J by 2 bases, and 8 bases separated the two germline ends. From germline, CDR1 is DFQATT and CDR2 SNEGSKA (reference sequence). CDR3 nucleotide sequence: TGCAGTGCTAGTGGGGGGACCTACGAGCAGTACTTC. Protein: CSASGGTYEQYF.

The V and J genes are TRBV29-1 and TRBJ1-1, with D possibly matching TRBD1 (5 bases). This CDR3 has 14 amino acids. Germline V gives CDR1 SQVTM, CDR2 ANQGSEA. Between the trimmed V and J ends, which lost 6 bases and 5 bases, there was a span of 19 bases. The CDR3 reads CSVSLWAAGTEAFF. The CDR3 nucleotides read TGCAGCGTGTCCCTTTGGGCGGCAGGGACTGAAGCTTTCTTT.

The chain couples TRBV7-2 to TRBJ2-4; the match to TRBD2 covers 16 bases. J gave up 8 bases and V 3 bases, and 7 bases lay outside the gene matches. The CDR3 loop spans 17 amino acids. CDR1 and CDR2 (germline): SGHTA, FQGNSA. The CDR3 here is CASSFWGLAGGTDIQYF. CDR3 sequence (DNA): TGTGCCAGCAGCTTCTGGGGACTAGCGGGAGGGACGGACATTCAGTACTTC.

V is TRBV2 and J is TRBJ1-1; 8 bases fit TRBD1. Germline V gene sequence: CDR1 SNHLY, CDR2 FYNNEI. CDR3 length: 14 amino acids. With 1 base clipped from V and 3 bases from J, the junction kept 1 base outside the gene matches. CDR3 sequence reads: CASSEGTGYTEAFF. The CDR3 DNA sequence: TGTGCCAGCAGTGAAGGGACAGGGTACACTGAAGCTTTCTTT. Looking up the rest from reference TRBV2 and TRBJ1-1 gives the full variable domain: EPEVTQTPSHQVTQMGQEVILRCVPISNHLYFYWYRQILGQKVEFLVSFYNNEISEKSEIFDDQFSVERPDGSNFTLKIRSTKLEDSAMYFCASSEGTGYTEAFFGQGTRLTVV.